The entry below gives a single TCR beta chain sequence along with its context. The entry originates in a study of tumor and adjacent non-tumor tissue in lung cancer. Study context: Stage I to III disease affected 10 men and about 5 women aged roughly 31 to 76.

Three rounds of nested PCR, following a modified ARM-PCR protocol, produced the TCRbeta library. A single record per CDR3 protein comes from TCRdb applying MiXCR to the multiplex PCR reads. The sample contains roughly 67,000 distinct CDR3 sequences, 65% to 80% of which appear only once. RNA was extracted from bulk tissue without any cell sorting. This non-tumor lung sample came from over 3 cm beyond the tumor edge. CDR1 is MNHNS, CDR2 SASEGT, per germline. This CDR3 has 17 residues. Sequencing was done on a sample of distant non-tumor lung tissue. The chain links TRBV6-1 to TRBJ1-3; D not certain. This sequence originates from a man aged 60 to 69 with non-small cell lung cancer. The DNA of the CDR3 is TGTGTTGCCTACCGGTCGGGCTGGGAATACTCTGGAAACACCATATATTTT. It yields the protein CVAYRSGWEYSGNTIYF.